The 10 T cell receptor beta chains presented below share a single source sample, sequenced in a study of human T cells and chemical hapten exposure. One entry per CDR3 protein, called by TCRdb with MiXCR from the RACE reads. This sample yields about 47,000 distinct CDR3 sequences, of which roughly 4.2% are seen a single time; approximately 6.3% belongs to the top ten. Described time point: healthy volunteer bleed at 2 weeks. Extraction of total RNA was performed on unfractionated whole blood. Specimen: whole blood. Receptor source: a human donor in good health. Some clones in this sample may be carry-over from other donors' samples.

This clonotype was observed a handful of times. This chain connects TRBV4-1 to TRBJ2-2; D is perhaps TRBD2 (5 bases). Germline-derived CDR1 and CDR2 are MGHRA and YSYEKL. The V gene lost 0 bases and the J gene lost 0 bases, with 11 bases spanning the gap. This CDR3 region has 17 residues. DNA of the CDR3: TGCGCCAGCAGCCAAGACTCCAGCGGCGCGAACACCGGGGAGCTGTTTTTT. It yields the protein CASSQDSSGANTGELFF.

The table lists this clonotype with many counts. The chain employs TRBV27 and TRBJ2-3, with 7 bases identical to TRBD1. CDR1 and CDR2 from the germline V gene are MNHEY and SMNVEV (reference sequence). V gave up 6 bases and J gave up 0 bases; unmatched junction bases: 9. This CDR3 contains 16 residues. As DNA, the CDR3 is TGTGCCAGCAGCCTCAGACAGGGCGTGAGCACAGATACGCAGTATTTT. The encoded protein is CASSLRQGVSTDTQYF.

Ten or more counts support this clonotype. The V call is TRBV6-5, the J call TRBJ1-5; no definite D call. The germline V and J ends were trimmed by 4 bases and 0 bases, with 4 bases remaining between them. CDR3 length: 13 amino acids. Per germline, CDR1 MNHEY and CDR2 SVGAGI. This CDR3 is CASSSYSNQPQHF. DNA of the CDR3: TGTGCCAGCAGTTCGTATAGCAATCAGCCCCAGCATTTT.

Ten or more counts support this clonotype. The rearrangement joins TRBV28 to TRBJ1-4; D not resolved. The germline CDR1 and CDR2 sequences are MDHEN and SYDVKM. This CDR3 has 11 residues. V gave up 10 bases and J gave up 7 bases, with 10 bases separating them. CDR3 bases: TGTGCCACCCGCGCAGGTGAAAAACTGTTTTTT. It specifies CATRAGEKLFF.

This clonotype was counted between two and nine times. The rearrangement uses TRBV24-1 and TRBJ1-1; D perhaps matches TRBD1 (5 bases). V was pared by 7 bases and J by 0 bases, with 11 bases between. This CDR3 comprises 14 residues. CDR1 is KGHDR and CDR2 is SFDVKD in the germline V gene. CDR3 nucleotide sequence: TGTGCCACCAGCAGGGACGGAATGAACACTGAAGCTTTCTTT. This sequence encodes CATSRDGMNTEAFF.

The genes are TRBV27 and TRBJ1-5; 11 bases are shared with TRBD1. This CDR3 contains 14 residues. The V gene end was trimmed by 5 bases and the J gene end by 6 bases; junction bases not matched to a gene: 3. From germline, CDR1 is MNHEY and CDR2 SMNVEV (reference sequence). The CDR3 sequence is CASSPGQGGQPQHF. The CDR3 DNA sequence: TGTGCCAGCAGTCCGGGACAGGGGGGTCAGCCCCAGCATTTT.

V usage is TRBV28 and J usage is TRBJ2-7; D not certain. This CDR3 region has 12 residues. Germline CDR1 MDHEN, CDR2 SYDVKM. The ends were cut back, 5 bases at V and 3 bases at J, with 8 bases in the middle. This CDR3 reads CASSQHIYEQYF. In DNA, the CDR3 is TGTGCCAGCAGTCAACACATCTACGAGCAGTACTTC.

In this sample, this clonotype turned up a few times. The chain joins TRBV14 to TRBJ2-3; D gene ambiguous. The V end lost 4 bases, the J end lost 2 bases, and 10 bases lay between the germline ends. Germline values: CDR1 SGHDN, CDR2 FVKESK. There are 14 residues in the CDR3. The CDR3 is CASSRSRTTDTQYF. In DNA, the CDR3 is TGTGCCAGCAGCCGGAGCCGGACCACAGATACGCAGTATTTT.

This clonotype was observed many times. V usage is TRBV2 and J usage is TRBJ2-1, with TRBD1 identical over 7 bases. From germline, CDR1 is SNHLY and CDR2 FYNNEI. The CDR3 covers 12 residues. The trim removed 9 bases at V and 8 bases at J, leaving 7 bases unmatched. This chain's CDR3 is CARQGLVDEQFF. Written as DNA, the CDR3 is TGTGCCAGACAGGGGTTGGTCGATGAGCAGTTCTTC.

This clonotype was seen a handful of times. The chain couples TRBV30 to TRBJ2-5; the D gene could be TRBD1 or TRBD2 (5 bases each). This CDR3 is built from 11 residues. Germline values: CDR1 GTSNPN, CDR2 SVGIG (reference sequence). The ends were cut back, 8 bases at V and 5 bases at J, with 12 bases in the middle. The CDR3: CAGGAPETQYF. The CDR3 nucleotides read TGTGCCGGGGGAGCCCCCGAGACCCAGTACTTC.